This T cell receptor (beta chain) is drawn from a study of T-cell memory formation after mild COVID-19. In the study overall: TCR clusters were largely donor specific. The study, taken as a whole, reports: The study found balanced CD4/CD8 in clones contracting day 15 to 85 and a CD4+ lean in later expanders. Clones from the second wave (peaking day 37) had unconfirmed SARS-CoV-2 specificity.

Each CDR3 protein is one row after TCRdb ran MiXCR on the 5' RACE reads. The sample has roughly 560,000 distinct CDR3 sequences, 20% seen once. In regard to this clonotype: Its cognate antigen is unknown.

This CDR3 region has 16 residues. V shed 4 bases and J shed 2 bases, with 16 bases lying between them. Germline V gene sequence: CDR1 MNHEY, CDR2 SVGAGI. V gene TRBV6-5 combines with J gene TRBJ2-3; D possibly corresponds to TRBD1 (6 bases). The sequencing sample was made of PBMCs or a T cell subset sorted from them (not recorded which). This receptor was taken from an adult woman who had mild COVID-19 (a few samples of this study predate the infection). Cell type and time point are not known. The CDR3 DNA follows: TGTGCCAGCAGTTCTTCTGCCAGGGGTTACACAGATACGCAGTATTTT. It is translated as CASSSSARGYTDTQYF.